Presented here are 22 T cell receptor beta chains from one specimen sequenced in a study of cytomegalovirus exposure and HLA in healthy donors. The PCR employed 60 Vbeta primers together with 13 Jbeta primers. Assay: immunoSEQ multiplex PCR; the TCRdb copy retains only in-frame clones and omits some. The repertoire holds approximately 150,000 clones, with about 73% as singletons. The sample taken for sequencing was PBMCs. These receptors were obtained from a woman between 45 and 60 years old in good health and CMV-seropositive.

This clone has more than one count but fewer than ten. In DNA form, the CDR3 reads TGTGCCAGCAGCTTACGACTAGCGGGGGGCGGGGCAGATACGCAGTATTTT. Amino acids: CASSLRLAGGGADTQYF. The rearrangement uses TRBV7-8 and TRBJ2-3, with 13 nucleotides matching TRBD2. Germline values: CDR1 SGHVS, CDR2 FQNEAQ. Trimming at V came to 2 bases and at J to 4 bases, leaving 6 bases not matched to a gene. The CDR3 has 17 residues.

CDR3 region: CASSLAQAYEQYF. The CDR3 DNA reads TGCGCCAGCAGCTTGGCACAGGCCTACGAGCAGTACTTC. The chain couples TRBV5-1 to TRBJ2-7, with a weak D call TRBD1 (5 bases). Germline loops: CDR1 SGHRS, CDR2 YFSETQ. The CDR3 loop spans 13 amino acids. Trimming removed 0 bases at V and 2 bases at J, with 6 bases between.

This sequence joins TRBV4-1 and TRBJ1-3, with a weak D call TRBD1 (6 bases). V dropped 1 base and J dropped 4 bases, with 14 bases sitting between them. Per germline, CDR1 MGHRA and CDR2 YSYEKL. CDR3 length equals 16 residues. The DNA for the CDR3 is TGCGCCAGCAGCCAAGTACTGGGGGCGAGAGGAAACACCATATATTTT. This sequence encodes CASSQVLGARGNTIYF.

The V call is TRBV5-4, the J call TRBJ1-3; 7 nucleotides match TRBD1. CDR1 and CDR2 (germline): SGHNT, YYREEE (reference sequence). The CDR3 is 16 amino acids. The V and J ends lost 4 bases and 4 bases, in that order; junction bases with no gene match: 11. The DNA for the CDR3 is TGTGCCAGCAGCGTTCGACAGGGCCGTGCAGGAAACACCATATATTTT. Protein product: CASSVRQGRAGNTIYF. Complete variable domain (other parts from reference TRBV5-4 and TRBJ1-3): ETGVTQSPTHLIKTRGQQVTLRCSSQSGHNTVSWYQQALGQGPQFIFQYYREEENGRGNFPPRFSGLQFPNYSSELNVNALELDDSALYLCASSVRQGRAGNTIYFGEGSWLTVV.

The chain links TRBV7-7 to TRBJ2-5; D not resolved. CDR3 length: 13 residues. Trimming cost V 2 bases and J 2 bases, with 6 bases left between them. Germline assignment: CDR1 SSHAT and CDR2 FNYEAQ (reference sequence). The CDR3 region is CASSLLPQETQYF. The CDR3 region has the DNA TGTGCCAGCAGCTTACTACCACAAGAGACCCAGTACTTC.

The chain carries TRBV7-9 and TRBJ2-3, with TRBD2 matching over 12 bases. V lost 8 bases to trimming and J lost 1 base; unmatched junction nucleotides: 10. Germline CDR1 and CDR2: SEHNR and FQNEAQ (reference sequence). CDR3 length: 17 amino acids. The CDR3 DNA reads TGTGCCAGCCATCGGCCTAGCGGGGGGGCTGGCACAGATACGCAGTATTTT. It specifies CASHRPSGGAGTDTQYF.

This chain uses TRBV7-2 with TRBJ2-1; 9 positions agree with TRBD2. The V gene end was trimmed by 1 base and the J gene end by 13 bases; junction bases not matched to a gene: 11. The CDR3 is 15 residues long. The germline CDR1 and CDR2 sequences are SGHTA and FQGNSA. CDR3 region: CASSLVGLAGATQFF. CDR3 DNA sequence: TGTGCCAGCAGCTTAGTCGGGTTAGCGGGGGCCACTCAGTTCTTC.

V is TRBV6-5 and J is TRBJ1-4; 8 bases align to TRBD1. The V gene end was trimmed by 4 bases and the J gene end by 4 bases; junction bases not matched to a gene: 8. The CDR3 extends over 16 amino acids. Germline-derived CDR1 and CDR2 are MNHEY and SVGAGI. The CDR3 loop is CASSSAGQGSNEKLFF. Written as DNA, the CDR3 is TGTGCCAGCAGTTCCGCCGGACAGGGAAGTAATGAAAAACTGTTTTTT.

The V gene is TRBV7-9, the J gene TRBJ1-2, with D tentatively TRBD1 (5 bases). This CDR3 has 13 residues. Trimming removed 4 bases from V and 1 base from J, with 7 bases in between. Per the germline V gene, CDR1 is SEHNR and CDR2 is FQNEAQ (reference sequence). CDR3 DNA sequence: TGTGCCAGCAGCTCCGACAGTAACTATGGCTACACCTTC. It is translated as CASSSDSNYGYTF.

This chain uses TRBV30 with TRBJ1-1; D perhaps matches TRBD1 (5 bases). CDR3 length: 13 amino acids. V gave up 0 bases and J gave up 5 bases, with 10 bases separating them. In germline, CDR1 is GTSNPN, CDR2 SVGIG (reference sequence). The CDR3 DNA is TGTGCCTGGAGTGTATCGGGGGGTACTGAAGCTTTCTTT. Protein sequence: CAWSVSGGTEAFF.

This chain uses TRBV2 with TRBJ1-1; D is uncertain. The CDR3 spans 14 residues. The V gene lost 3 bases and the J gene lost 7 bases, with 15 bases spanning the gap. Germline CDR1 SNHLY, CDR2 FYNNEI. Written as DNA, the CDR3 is TGTGCCAGCAGTGATCGCTATAACCGCTATGAAGCTTTCTTT. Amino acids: CASSDRYNRYEAFF.

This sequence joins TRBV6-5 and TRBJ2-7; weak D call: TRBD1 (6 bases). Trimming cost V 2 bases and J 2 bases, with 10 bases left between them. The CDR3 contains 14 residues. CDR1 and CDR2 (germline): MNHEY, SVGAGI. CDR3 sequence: CASSYTYRAYEQYF. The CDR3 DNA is TGTGCCAGCAGTTACACCTACAGGGCCTACGAGCAGTACTTC.

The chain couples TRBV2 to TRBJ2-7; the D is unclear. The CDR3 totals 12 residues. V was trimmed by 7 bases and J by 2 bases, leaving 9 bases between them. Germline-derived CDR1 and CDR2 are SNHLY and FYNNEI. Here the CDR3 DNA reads TGTGCCAGCAACCCGGTGGCCTACGAGCAGTACTTC. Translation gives CASNPVAYEQYF.

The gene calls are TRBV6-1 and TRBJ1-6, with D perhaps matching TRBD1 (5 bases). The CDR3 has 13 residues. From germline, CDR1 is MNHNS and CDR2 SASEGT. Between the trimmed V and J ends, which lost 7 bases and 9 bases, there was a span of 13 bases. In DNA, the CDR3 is TGTGCCAGCACCTGGGGGGGAGGTTCACCCCTCCACTTT. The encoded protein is CASTWGGGSPLHF.

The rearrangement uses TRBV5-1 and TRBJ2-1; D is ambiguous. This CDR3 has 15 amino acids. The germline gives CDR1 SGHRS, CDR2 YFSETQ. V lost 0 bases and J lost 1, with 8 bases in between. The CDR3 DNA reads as TGCGCCAGCAGCTTGGACAGCCTATCCTACAATGAGCAGTTCTTC. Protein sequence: CASSLDSLSYNEQFF.

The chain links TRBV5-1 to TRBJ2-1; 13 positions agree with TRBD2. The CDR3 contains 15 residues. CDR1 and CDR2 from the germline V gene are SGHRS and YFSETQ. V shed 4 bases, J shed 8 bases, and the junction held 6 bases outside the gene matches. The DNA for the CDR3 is TGCGCCAGCAGCCTCGGGACTAGCGGGATCCATGAGCAGTTCTTC. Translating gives CASSLGTSGIHEQFF.

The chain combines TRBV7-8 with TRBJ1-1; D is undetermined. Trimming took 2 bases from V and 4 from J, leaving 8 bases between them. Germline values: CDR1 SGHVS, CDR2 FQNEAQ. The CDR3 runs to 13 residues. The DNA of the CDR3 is TGTGCCAGCAGCTTATTAGCCGGCACTGAAGCTTTCTTT. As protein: CASSLLAGTEAFF. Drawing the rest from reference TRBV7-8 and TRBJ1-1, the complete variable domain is GAGVSQSPRYKVAKRGQDVALRCDPISGHVSLFWYQQALGQGPEFLTYFQNEAQLDKSGLPSDRFFAERPEGSVSTLKIQRTQQEDSAVYLCASSLLAGTEAFFGQGTRLTVV.

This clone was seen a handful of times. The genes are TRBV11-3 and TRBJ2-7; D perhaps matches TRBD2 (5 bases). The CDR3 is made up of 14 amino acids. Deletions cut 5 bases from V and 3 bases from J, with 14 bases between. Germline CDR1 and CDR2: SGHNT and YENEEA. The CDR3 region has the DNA TGTGCCAGCAGCCAAGAGAGGGAAAGCTACGAGCAGTACTTC. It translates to CASSQERESYEQYF.

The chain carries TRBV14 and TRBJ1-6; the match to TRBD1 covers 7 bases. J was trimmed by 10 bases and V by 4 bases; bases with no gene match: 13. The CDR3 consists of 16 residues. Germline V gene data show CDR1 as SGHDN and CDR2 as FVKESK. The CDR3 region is CASSRGQALGWSPLHF. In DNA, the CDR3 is TGTGCCAGCAGCCGCGGACAGGCTTTAGGGTGGTCACCCCTCCACTTT.

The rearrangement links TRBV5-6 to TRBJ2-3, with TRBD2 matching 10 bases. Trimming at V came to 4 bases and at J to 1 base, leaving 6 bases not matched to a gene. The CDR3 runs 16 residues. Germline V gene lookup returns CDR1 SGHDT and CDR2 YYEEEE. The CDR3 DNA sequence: TGTGCCAGCAGCCTTCCACTAGCGGGGCGCACAGATACGCAGTATTTT. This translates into CASSLPLAGRTDTQYF.

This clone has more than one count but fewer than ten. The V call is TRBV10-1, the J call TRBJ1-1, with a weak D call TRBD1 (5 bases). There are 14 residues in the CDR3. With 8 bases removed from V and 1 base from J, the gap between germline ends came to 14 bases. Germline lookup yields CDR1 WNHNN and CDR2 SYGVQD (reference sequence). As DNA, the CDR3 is TGCGCCAGCTCATACGACAGTACGAACACTGAAGCTTTCTTT. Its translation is CASSYDSTNTEAFF.

As DNA, the CDR3 is TGTGCCAGCAGCTTCCCCCAAGGACAGGGAGTCTACGAGCAGTACTTC. It is translated as CASSFPQGQGVYEQYF. V is TRBV7-9 and J is TRBJ2-5, with 8 bases that match TRBD1. The J call is doubtful: the DNA matches TRBJ2-7 better. The CDR3 totals 16 residues. CDR1 and CDR2 (germline): SEHNR, FQNEAQ (reference sequence).